This entry lists 17 T cell receptor beta chains sequenced from one sample in a study of PD-1 blockade in classical Hodgkin lymphoma. Using immunoSEQ multiplex PCR, the repertoire was profiled, and TCRdb retains in-frame clones only, with some absent. The sample holds roughly 61,000 clones, under 95% seen once. Relapse was seen in all patients after autologous stem cell transplantation, and brentuximab vedotin exposure was variable. Specimen: peripheral blood mononuclear cells (PBMCs), collected before the second cycle of nivolumab. The receptor set was obtained from a human donor with classical Hodgkin lymphoma.

The chain employs TRBV5-6 and TRBJ2-5; D not certain. Germline V gene data show CDR1 as SGHDT and CDR2 as YYEEEE. V was trimmed by 2 bases and J by 0 bases, leaving 23 bases between them. There are 19 residues in the CDR3. CDR3 DNA: TGTGCCAGCAGCTTCCGGATCGTGGCCATGAGTTTGTACCAAGAGACCCAGTACTTC. It specifies CASSFRIVAMSLYQETQYF.

V and J are TRBV27 and TRBJ1-2; D uncertain. V shed 6 bases and J shed 5 bases, with 25 bases lying between them. The germline V gene encodes CDR1 MNHEY and CDR2 SMNVEV (reference sequence). This CDR3 comprises 17 residues. The CDR3, as DNA: TGTGCCAGCAGGAGCGACGACGACGACTATGCCGAGTATGGCTACACCTTC. As protein: CASRSDDDDYAEYGYTF.

The chain uses TRBV11-2 and TRBJ2-7; D gene unclear. The CDR3 totals 12 residues. The germline V gene has CDR1 SGHAT and CDR2 FQNNGV. V lost 3 bases and J 3 bases, leaving 6 bases between the germline ends. The CDR3 DNA sequence: TGTGCCAGCAGCTTGGGTGTCTACGAGCAGTACTTC. Its translation: CASSLGVYEQYF.

The chain couples TRBV7-9 to TRBJ2-7; 10 bases are a match to TRBD2. Looked up from germline, CDR1 is SEHNR and CDR2 is FQNEAQ (reference sequence). With 5 bases clipped from V and 5 bases from J, the junction kept 12 bases outside the gene matches. The CDR3 length is 16 residues. The CDR3 loop is CASSTLLAGVFDEQYF. CDR3 in DNA: TGTGCCAGCAGCACTCTCCTAGCGGGAGTATTTGACGAGCAGTACTTC. Drawing the rest from reference TRBV7-9 and TRBJ2-7, the complete variable domain is DTGVSQNPRHKITKRGQNVTFRCDPISEHNRLYWYRQTLGQGPEFLTYFQNEAQLEKSRLLSDRFSAERPKGSFSTLEIQRTEQGDSAMYLCASSTLLAGVFDEQYFGPGTRLTVT.

This clone was observed a single time. V and J are TRBV10-3 and TRBJ2-7; either TRBD1 or TRBD2 may supply D (5 bases each). Per germline, CDR1 ENHRY and CDR2 SYGVKD. V was cut by 0 bases and J by 5 bases, with 11 bases left in between. The CDR3 is made up of 14 amino acids. CDR3 sequence reads: CAISESGGFHEQYF. The CDR3 nucleotides read TGTGCCATCAGTGAGTCTGGGGGTTTCCACGAGCAGTACTTC.

The chain combines TRBV4-3 with TRBJ1-2, with unresolved D. Trimming left V 4 bases short and J 8 bases short, with 20 bases between. Germline CDR1 is LGHNA and CDR2 is YSLEER. This CDR3 is 15 amino acids long. As DNA, the CDR3 is TGCGCCAGCAGCCCGACGCAAGGGAGTTTTCAGGGCTACACCTTC. It codes for CASSPTQGSFQGYTF.

The rearrangement links TRBV7-2 to TRBJ1-4; the D gene is possibly TRBD1 (6 bases). CDR1 is SGHTA, CDR2 FQGNSA, per germline. This CDR3 comprises 15 residues. Trimming took off 6 bases at V and 0 bases at J, with 11 bases between the two ends. The CDR3 region has the DNA TGTGCCAGCAGTCGTACAGGGACAACTAATGAAAAACTGTTTTTT. It encodes CASSRTGTTNEKLFF.

The chain uses TRBV11-3 and TRBJ2-1; the match to TRBD2 covers 12 bases. The CDR3 is 15 amino acids. The junction had 3 bases not matched to a gene; V was cut back by 5 bases and J by 4 bases. Germline V gene lookup returns CDR1 SGHNT and CDR2 YENEEA. DNA for the CDR3: TGTGCCAGCAGCATACTAGCGGGAGGTTACAATGAGCAGTTCTTC. Its protein product is CASSILAGGYNEQFF.

The chain combines TRBV7-9 with TRBJ2-5; D uncertain. Germline assignment: CDR1 SEHNR and CDR2 FQNEAQ (reference sequence). The CDR3 extends over 14 amino acids. Trimming took off 3 bases at V and 0 bases at J, with 8 bases between the two ends. The CDR3 is CASSFAEYQETQYF. The CDR3 coding sequence is TGTGCCAGCAGCTTCGCCGAGTACCAAGAGACCCAGTACTTC.

The chain joins TRBV5-4 to TRBJ2-3; D possibly corresponds to TRBD2 (5 bases). Germline V lookup: CDR1 SGHNT, CDR2 YYREEE (reference sequence). The CDR3 sequence is 15 residues long. Trimming took off 4 bases at V and 0 bases at J, with 12 bases between the two ends. The CDR3 sequence: CASSLGAGSTDTQYF. For the CDR3, the DNA is TGTGCCAGCAGCCTGGGAGCCGGTAGCACAGATACGCAGTATTTT. The whole variable domain, remainder taken from reference TRBV5-4 and TRBJ2-3, is ETGVTQSPTHLIKTRGQQVTLRCSSQSGHNTVSWYQQALGQGPQFIFQYYREEENGRGNFPPRFSGLQFPNYSSELNVNALELDDSALYLCASSLGAGSTDTQYFGPGTRLTVL.

This sequence joins TRBV28 and TRBJ1-4, with D uncertain. V was pared by 3 bases and J by 8 bases, with 7 bases between. CDR3 length: 12 amino acids. Looked up from germline, CDR1 is MDHEN and CDR2 is SYDVKM. The CDR3 region is CASSLESEKLFF. The CDR3 coding sequence is TGTGCCAGCAGTTTGGAGTCGGAAAAACTGTTTTTT.

The chain recombines TRBV6-5 with TRBJ2-3; no firm D call. This CDR3 comprises 13 residues. Trimming took 5 bases from V and 0 from J, leaving 6 bases between them. Germline CDR1 MNHEY, CDR2 SVGAGI. The CDR3 nucleotides are TGTGCCAGCAGTCAAGGAAGCACAGATACGCAGTATTTT. Protein product: CASSQGSTDTQYF.

The V gene is TRBV5-1, the J gene TRBJ2-7, with D perhaps TRBD1 or TRBD2 (6 bases each). The CDR3 is made up of 15 amino acids. Germline CDR1 reads SGHRS; CDR2 reads YFSETQ. The V end was cut by 1 base, the J end by 3 bases, with 14 bases between. CDR3 sequence reads: CASSLFTGGVYEQYF. The CDR3, as DNA: TGCGCCAGCAGCTTGTTCACCGGGGGCGTCTACGAGCAGTACTTC.

The chain links TRBV28 to TRBJ2-5, with 14 positions matching TRBD2. The junction had 5 bases not matched to a gene; V was cut back by 6 bases and J by 2 bases. Germline lookup yields CDR1 MDHEN and CDR2 SYDVKM. The CDR3 runs to 16 residues. This CDR3 reads CASSLGTSGSQETQYF. The CDR3 coding sequence is TGTGCCAGCAGCCTCGGGACTAGCGGGAGTCAAGAGACCCAGTACTTC.

This chain links TRBV11-2 with TRBJ1-3, with D unresolved. CDR1 SGHAT and CDR2 FQNNGV come from the germline V gene. The CDR3 covers 13 residues. V lost 6 bases to trimming and J lost 4 bases, with 10 bases between them. This CDR3 is CASRSLSGNTIYF. The CDR3 DNA follows: TGTGCCAGCAGATCATTGTCCGGAAACACCATATATTTT.

The chain carries TRBV7-9 and TRBJ2-5; TRBD2 is a possible D gene (5 bases). The V gene lost 6 bases and the J gene lost 4 bases, with 18 bases spanning the gap. The CDR3 extends over 15 amino acids. Per the germline V gene, CDR1 is SEHNR and CDR2 is FQNEAQ (reference sequence). This chain's CDR3 is CASSNFYRGLETQYF. The DNA for the CDR3 is TGTGCCAGCAGTAACTTTTATCGGGGATTAGAGACCCAGTACTTC.

The CDR3 spells CASSTTGTTEAFF. In nucleotides, the CDR3 is TGTGCCAGTAGTACCACAGGGACCACTGAAGCTTTCTTT. V usage is TRBV19 and J usage is TRBJ1-1; tentatively, D is TRBD1 (6 bases). Trimming took 4 bases from V and 4 from J, leaving 10 bases between them. The V gene's germline CDR1 is LNHDA and CDR2 SQIVND (reference sequence). The CDR3 consists of 13 residues.